A selection of T cell receptor beta chains follows, all from one sample in a study of blood T cell repertoires in COVID-19. The table came from immunoSEQ multiplex PCR; TCRdb's copy has only in-frame clones and leaves some out. The repertoire holds fewer than 90,000 clones, approximately 90% seen once, with roughly 0.51% in the top ten. Sequenced sample: peripheral blood. Source of these receptors: a man between 60 and 70 years old with acute or convalescent COVID-19. CDR3s include the opening cysteine and the closing phenylalanine or tryptophan. The D gene is left open where the match is weak. Clone size is shown for a subset of rows, as once, few, many or a class of expanded clone.

CASSEGGLAGLNPYEQYF,TGTGCCAGCAGTGAAGGGGGACTAGCGGGACTCAATCCCTACGAGCAGTACTTC,TRBD2,TRBJ2-7,NA,TRBV2
CASRDGGTYEQYF,TGTGCCAGCAGAGATGGGGGGACCTACGAGCAGTACTTC,NA,TRBJ2-7,NA,TRBV6-5
CASSQDLLGGTEAFF,TGTGCCAGCAGCCAAGATCTTCTGGGAGGCACTGAAGCTTTCTTT,NA,TRBJ1-1,NA,TRBV14
CASSLRPDRGLNQPQHF,TGCGCCAGCAGCCTCCGACCGGACAGGGGGCTCAATCAGCCCCAGCATTTT,TRBD1,TRBJ1-5,NA,TRBV4-1
CASSQQASGSNNEQFF,TGTGCCAGCAGCCAACAGGCTAGCGGGTCAAACAATGAGCAGTTCTTC,TRBD2,TRBJ2-1,NA,TRBV4-2
CSVSQGSGNTIYF,TGCAGCGTTTCCCAGGGGTCGGGAAACACCATATATTTT,NA,TRBJ1-3,NA,TRBV29-1
CASSVPGQGPEQYF,TGCGCCAGCAGCGTTCCGGGACAGGGGCCCGAGCAGTACTTC,TRBD1,TRBJ2-7,NA,TRBV5-1
CASSFIRGRPSGGYTF,TGTGCCAGCAGTTTTATCAGGGGGCGTCCTTCGGGTGGCTACACCTTC,TRBD1,TRBJ1-2,NA,TRBV27
CASSSGIKADTQYF,TGTGCCAGCAGTTCAGGGATCAAGGCAGATACGCAGTATTTT,NA,TRBJ2-3,NA,TRBV7-2
CASSQGQASGEAFF,TGTGCCAGCAGCCAGGGGCAGGCGAGTGGTGAAGCTTTCTTT,NA,TRBJ1-1,NA,TRBV3-1/TRBV3-2
CASSQEGGITDTQYF,TGTGCCAGCTCCCAAGAGGGCGGGATCACAGATACGCAGTATTTT,NA,TRBJ2-3,NA,TRBV9
CASSQDRTGRGGNTEAFF,TGTGCCAGCAGCCAAGATCGGACAGGGCGCGGGGGGAACACTGAAGCTTTCTTT,TRBD1,TRBJ1-1,NA,TRBV4-2
CASSTSRGRQGHSYEQYF,TGTGCCAGCTCAACGTCGAGGGGGCGCCAGGGTCACTCCTACGAGCAGTACTTC,TRBD1,TRBJ2-7,NA,TRBV28
CASSVGNRGNGYTF,TGTGCCAGCAGCGTCGGGAACAGGGGAAATGGCTACACCTTC,TRBD1,TRBJ1-2,once,TRBV9
CASSPRTGGGTEAFF,TGTGCCAGCAGCCCCCGGACAGGGGGCGGCACTGAAGCTTTCTTT,NA,TRBJ1-1,NA,TRBV21-1
CASGSSGNTIYF,TGTGCCAGCGGGAGCTCTGGAAACACCATATATTTT,NA,TRBJ1-3,NA,TRBV6-5
CASSRQGVGYGYTF,TGTGCCAGCAGCCGCCAGGGGGTTGGATATGGCTACACCTTC,TRBD1,TRBJ1-2,NA,TRBV14
CAISRQGAQVDTQYF,TGTGCCATCAGCCGACAGGGGGCTCAAGTAGATACGCAGTATTTT,TRBD1,TRBJ2-3,NA,TRBV10-3
CASTEQGHEQYF,TGCGCCAGCACCGAACAGGGCCACGAGCAGTACTTC,NA,TRBJ2-7,NA,TRBV10-2
CASSPWPPGNQPQHF,TGTGCCAGCAGTCCGTGGCCCCCCGGCAATCAGCCCCAGCATTTT,NA,TRBJ1-5,NA,TRBV27
CASSPPGGEQYF,TGTGCCAGCTCTCCACCGGGAGGCGAGCAGTACTTC,TRBD2,TRBJ2-7,NA,TRBV18
CASSLTSGVGNEQFF,TGTGCCAGCAGCTTAACCAGCGGGGTAGGAAATGAGCAGTTCTTC,TRBD2,TRBJ2-1,NA,TRBV7-3
CASSQAGTVLYEQYF,TGCGCCAGCAGCCAAGCCGGGACAGTACTCTACGAGCAGTACTTC,TRBD1,TRBJ2-7,once,TRBV4-1
CASSQTGIYGYTF,TGTGCCAGCAGCCAAACAGGGATCTATGGCTACACCTTC,NA,TRBJ1-2,NA,TRBV14
CASSYEATTYNEQFF,TGTGCCAGCAGCTACGAAGCGACTACTTACAATGAGCAGTTCTTC,NA,TRBJ2-1,NA,TRBV7-3
CASSWDRANTEAFF,TGCGCCAGCAGTTGGGACAGGGCGAACACTGAAGCTTTCTTT,TRBD1,TRBJ1-1,NA,TRBV10-1
CSGIQTNYGYTF,TGCAGCGGTATACAGACTAACTATGGCTACACCTTC,NA,TRBJ1-2,NA,TRBV29-1
CASSDRASGGLIYEQYF,TGTGCCAGCAGTGATAGGGCTAGCGGGGGGCTAATCTACGAGCAGTACTTC,TRBD2,TRBJ2-7,NA,TRBV6-4
CASSSSLSYEQYF,TGTGCCAGCAGTTCGTCACTCTCCTACGAGCAGTACTTC,NA,TRBJ2-7,NA,TRBV27
CASSMFGRPGQAYGYTF,TGTGCCAGTAGTATGTTCGGGAGGCCGGGACAGGCCTATGGCTACACCTTC,TRBD1,TRBJ1-2,NA,TRBV19
CASSQEAAINNEQFF,TGCGCCAGCAGCCAAGAAGCGGCGATAAACAATGAGCAGTTCTTC,NA,TRBJ2-1,NA,TRBV4-1
CASSLGSGSSYGYTF,TGTGCCAGCAGTCTGGGGTCGGGAAGCTCCTATGGCTACACCTTC,NA,TRBJ1-2,once,TRBV11-1